The source of this TCR beta chain is a study of cytomegalovirus exposure and HLA in healthy donors. PCR employed 60 Vbeta and 13 Jbeta primers. The assay was immunoSEQ multiplex PCR, and TCRdb's table has in-frame clones only and misses some. This table has more than 50,000 clones, 55% to 80% appearing once. The germline V gene encodes CDR1 MNHEY and CDR2 SMNVEV (reference sequence). V was pared by 4 bases and J by 2 bases, with 4 bases of the junction left unmatched. There are 15 residues in the CDR3. This clone was counted a few times. The TCR comes from a woman aged 50 to 60 in good health and CMV-seropositive. Sequenced material: PBMCs. This rearrangement joins TRBV27 to TRBJ1-2; TRBD1 aligns across 10 bases. The CDR3 sequence is CASSYGTGANYGYTF. The CDR3 nucleotides read TGTGCCAGCAGTTACGGGACAGGGGCGAACTATGGCTACACCTTC.